The entry that follows covers one T cell receptor beta chain sequence. This entry belongs to a study of blood T cell repertoires in COVID-19. Across the study: Both acute and convalescent COVID-19 samples were obtained from the United States, Italy and Spain. PBMCs, B-cell-depleted T cells, or T cells were the source of the cDNA or gDNA that made up the material.

Original processing notes: For nucleated cells, counts were estimated from reference gene primer amplification. The protocol was immunoSEQ multiplex PCR, while the TCRdb copy is restricted to in-frame clones and leaves out a portion. V and J calls and clone size follow that table, whereas D and trimming were derived from the DNA. The repertoire holds some 80,000 clones, with 79% as singletons. The CDR3 is 14 residues long. V shed 7 bases and J shed 4 bases, with 13 bases lying between them. CDR1 is MNHEY and CDR2 is SVGAGI in the germline V gene. What was sequenced was peripheral blood. This sequence joins TRBV6-5 and TRBJ2-2; the D gene is possibly TRBD1 (6 bases). This clonotype was obtained from an elderly woman with active or convalescent COVID-19. Written as DNA, the CDR3 is TGTGCCAGCATTATGGGGGCTGGCACCGGGGAGCTGTTTTTT. It specifies CASIMGAGTGELFF.